This TCR beta chain came from a study of chemoradiotherapy in HPV16-positive cancers. As concerns this clone: Its antigen is as yet unknown.

The CDR3 is 14 residues long. Trimming shortened V by 6 bases and J by 2 bases, and 12 bases separated the two germline ends. The germline V gene encodes CDR1 SEHNR and CDR2 FQNEAQ (reference sequence). Using immunoSEQ multiplex PCR, the repertoire was profiled, and TCRdb retains in-frame clones only, with some absent. The table includes under 4,000 clones, 94% detected once. Overall study results and limits: In HPV16-positive patients, HPV-responsive T-cell expansion tracked better recurrence-free survival. Candidate HPV-specific clones and E7-related TCR motifs grew in tumor during treatment.

The clonotype was recovered from a human donor with HPV-associated anogenital cancer. This chain uses TRBV7-9 with TRBJ2-3, with a weak D call TRBD1 (5 bases). The sample in question was tumor tissue, obtained from a patient who underwent chemoradiotherapy. CDR3 in amino acids: CASSRTIVTDTQYF. CDR3 coding DNA: TGTGCCAGCAGTCGGACAATTGTCACAGATACGCAGTATTTT.